The 32 T cell receptor beta chains reported below all come from one sample, sequenced in a study of blood T cell repertoires in COVID-19 (TCRdb year 2020). Libraries came from the immunoSEQ multiplex PCR assay. TCRdb re-hosts the immuneACCESS table, in-frame sequences only. Its copies lack some clones; in the studies checked, an unresolved V gene accounts for under half of them, and the cause for the rest is not known. The sample table shows 220,000 or so clones, and less than 90% are seen once. The ten largest clones represent approximately 6.8% of the sample. The sequenced material came from PBMCs or T cells enriched from blood (not recorded which). These receptors all stem from a woman in her 40s who had recovered from COVID-19.

In DNA form, the CDR3 reads TGCGCCAGCTACCAGGGACTAGGATTAGATACGCAGTATTTT. Translating it yields CASYQGLGLDTQYF. The gene calls are TRBV5-1 and TRBJ2-3, with 8 bases aligning to TRBD2. The CDR3 spans 14 residues. With 7 bases clipped from V and 5 bases from J, the junction kept 9 bases outside the gene matches. CDR1 and CDR2 (germline): SGHRS, YFSETQ. The full variable domain, in which reference TRBV5-1 and TRBJ2-3 provide the parts outside the CDR3, is KAGVTQTPRYLIKTRGQQVTLSCSPISGHRSVSWYQQTPGQGLQFLFEYFSETQRNKGNFPGRFSGRQFSNSRSEMNVSTLELGDSALYLCASYQGLGLDTQYFGPGTRLTVL.

This chain connects TRBV5-1 to TRBJ2-3, with a weak D call TRBD2 (6 bases). CDR3 length: 16 amino acids. Germline V gene lookup returns CDR1 SGHRS and CDR2 YFSETQ. Deletions cut 4 bases from V and 0 bases from J, with 15 bases between. The CDR3 protein is CASSPRAGKSTDTQYF. Written as DNA, the CDR3 is TGCGCCAGCAGCCCTCGAGCGGGTAAAAGCACAGATACGCAGTATTTT.

This clone was seen a single time. V is TRBV9 and J is TRBJ1-2; D not resolved. Per germline, CDR1 SGDLS and CDR2 YYNGEE. The CDR3 is 14 amino acids. The ends were cut back, 2 bases at V and 1 base at J, with 9 bases in the middle. The chain's CDR3 is CASSVSGGNYGYTF. The CDR3 region has the DNA TGTGCCAGCAGCGTCTCCGGAGGTAACTATGGCTACACCTTC.

The chain has TRBV7-9 and TRBJ2-3, with 7 nucleotides matching TRBD2. The CDR3 extends over 15 amino acids. CDR1 SEHNR and CDR2 FQNEAQ come from the germline V gene (reference sequence). Germline trimming cut 5 bases from V and 2 bases from J; bases unmatched to any gene: 7. The CDR3 DNA is TGTGCCAGCAGCAAGAGCGGGGCCCTCACAGATACGCAGTATTTT. It translates to CASSKSGALTDTQYF.

V usage is TRBV19 and J usage is TRBJ1-6; no firm D call. Germline lookup yields CDR1 LNHDA and CDR2 SQIVND (reference sequence). This CDR3 contains 12 residues. The germline V and J ends were trimmed by 7 bases and 7 bases, with 8 bases remaining between them. The DNA of the CDR3 is TGTGCCAGTACAGGTCCCAATTCACCCCTCCACTTT. This translates into CASTGPNSPLHF.

Here the CDR3 reads CASSSQGGADTQYF. DNA for the CDR3: TGTGCCAGCAGCTCGCAAGGGGGGGCAGATACGCAGTATTTT. V gene TRBV6-4 combines with J gene TRBJ2-3, with D possibly matching TRBD2 (7 bases). CDR1 MRHNA and CDR2 SNTAGT come from the germline V gene. V lost 6 bases, J lost 4 bases, and 14 bases lay in between. The CDR3 runs 14 residues.

This chain connects TRBV4-3 to TRBJ2-5; D is perhaps TRBD1 (5 bases). The CDR3 spans 15 residues. Germline V lookup: CDR1 LGHNA, CDR2 YSLEER. The V end was cut by 1 base, the J end by 5 bases, with 14 bases between. The CDR3 spells CASSQGIIPGETQYF. The CDR3 nucleotides are TGCGCCAGCAGCCAAGGGATCATCCCAGGGGAGACCCAGTACTTC.

The rearrangement links TRBV6-1 to TRBJ1-5; unclear D gene. The CDR3 sequence is 11 residues long. Germline lookup yields CDR1 MNHNS and CDR2 SASEGT. Between the trimmed V and J ends, which lost 1 base and 9 bases, there was a span of 4 bases. The CDR3, as DNA: TGTGCCAGCAGTGAAGGTCGGCCCCAGCATTTT. Protein product: CASSEGRPQHF.

The chain joins TRBV2 to TRBJ1-6, with TRBD1 matching 8 bases. The CDR3 spans 15 residues. The germline V gene has CDR1 SNHLY and CDR2 FYNNEI. After removal of 6 bases from V and 10 bases from J, the junction contained 11 bases not matched to a gene. The CDR3 protein is CASSVTPGQDSPLHF. DNA of the CDR3: TGTGCCAGCAGCGTTACCCCGGGACAGGACTCACCCCTCCACTTT.

V usage is TRBV11-2 and J usage is TRBJ2-2; TRBD1 matches 7 bases. Looked up from germline, CDR1 is SGHAT and CDR2 is FQNNGV. This CDR3 is built from 16 residues. V lost 5 bases to trimming and J lost 5 bases; unmatched junction nucleotides: 11. CDR3 nucleotides: TGTGCCAGCAGCAAAGTGGGGACAGTCAGGACCGGGGAGCTGTTTTTT. As protein: CASSKVGTVRTGELFF.

The CDR3 sequence is CASSFMVRAEAFF. CDR3 bases: TGTGCCAGCAGCTTTATGGTTCGGGCTGAAGCTTTCTTT. This rearrangement joins TRBV7-2 to TRBJ1-1, with D unresolved. V was pared by 3 bases and J by 6 bases, with 11 bases between. This CDR3 contains 13 residues. Germline V gene data show CDR1 as SGHTA and CDR2 as FQGNSA. Full variable domain (missing parts from reference TRBV7-2 and TRBJ1-1): GAGVSQSPSNKVTEKGKDVELRCDPISGHTALYWYRQSLGQGLEFLIYFQGNSAPDKSGLPSDRFSAERTGGSVSTLTIQRTQQEDSAVYLCASSFMVRAEAFFGQGTRLTVV.

In this sample, this clone turned up once. This chain uses TRBV6-1 with TRBJ2-6; possible D gene TRBD1, 5 bases. Trimming shortened V by 4 bases and J by 1 base, and 11 bases separated the two germline ends. Germline V lookup: CDR1 MNHNS, CDR2 SASEGT. CDR3 length equals 16 residues. The CDR3 is CASSATRVSGANVLTF. The CDR3 DNA reads as TGTGCCAGCAGTGCCACCAGGGTATCTGGGGCCAACGTCCTGACTTTC.

The chain carries TRBV5-1 and TRBJ1-2; D is undetermined. The V end was cut by 2 bases, the J end by 3 bases, with 11 bases between. The CDR3 is made up of 14 amino acids. The germline gives CDR1 SGHRS, CDR2 YFSETQ. CDR3 sequence: CASSFTAGHYGYTF. Written as DNA, the CDR3 is TGCGCCAGCAGCTTCACGGCAGGCCACTATGGCTACACCTTC. Using reference TRBV5-1 and TRBJ1-2 for the parts outside the CDR3, the full variable domain is KAGVTQTPRYLIKTRGQQVTLSCSPISGHRSVSWYQQTPGQGLQFLFEYFSETQRNKGNFPGRFSGRQFSNSRSEMNVSTLELGDSALYLCASSFTAGHYGYTFGSGTRLTVV.

This chain uses TRBV28 with TRBJ1-4; TRBD1 might be the D (5 bases). The length of the CDR3 is 15 residues. CDR1 and CDR2 (germline): MDHEN, SYDVKM. V lost 3 bases and J 7 bases, leaving 15 bases between the germline ends. CDR3 nucleotides: TGTGCCAGCAGTTTCCGACAGTCATCGAGTGAAAAACTGTTTTTT. Protein sequence: CASSFRQSSSEKLFF. The full variable domain, completed using reference TRBV28 and TRBJ1-4, is DVKVTQSSRYLVKRTGEKVFLECVQDMDHENMFWYRQDPGLGLRLIYFSYDVKMKEKGDIPEGYSVSREKKERFSLILESASTNQTSMYLCASSFRQSSSEKLFFGSGTQLSVL.

V gene TRBV5-1 combines with J gene TRBJ2-1, with TRBD2 identical over 14 bases. The CDR3 sequence is 16 residues long. Germline CDR1 is SGHRS and CDR2 is YFSETQ. Germline trimming cut 4 bases from V and 6 bases from J; bases unmatched to any gene: 6. The CDR3 DNA sequence: TGCGCCAGCAGCACAGGGACTAGCGGGAGAGGCAATGAGCAGTTCTTC. Translating it yields CASSTGTSGRGNEQFF.

The rearrangement links TRBV5-1 to TRBJ1-2, with D perhaps matching TRBD1 (6 bases). The CDR3 has 14 residues. Germline V gene data show CDR1 as SGHRS and CDR2 as YFSETQ. Deletions cut 4 bases from V and 6 bases from J, with 16 bases between. CDR3 sequence (DNA): TGCGCCAGCAGCCCCGGAGGGGGGGCGGATGGCTACACCTTC. This translates into CASSPGGGADGYTF.

This chain joins TRBV29-1 and TRBJ2-1; TRBD2 matches at 9 bases. Germline CDR1 SQVTM, CDR2 ANQGSEA. The ends lost 4 bases at V and 5 bases at J; junction bases unmatched: 6. The CDR3 contains 14 residues. CDR3 bases: TGCAGCGTTGCCCGGACTAGCGCGGACAATGAGCAGTTCTTC. Amino acids: CSVARTSADNEQFF.

The chain couples TRBV7-3 to TRBJ2-1; 15 nucleotides align to TRBD2. V lost 5 bases to trimming and J lost 9 bases; unmatched junction nucleotides: 5. CDR1 is SGHTA and CDR2 is FQGTGA in the germline V gene. The CDR3 has 15 amino acids. In nucleotides, the CDR3 is TGTGCCAGCAGCAGCGGACTAGCGGGAGGGCTTGAGCAGTTCTTC. Its protein is CASSSGLAGGLEQFF.

V usage is TRBV5-1 and J usage is TRBJ2-1; TRBD2 agrees at 12 bases. The CDR3 extends over 15 amino acids. Trimming cost V 4 bases and J 5 bases; bases outside gene matches: 4. Germline V gives CDR1 SGHRS, CDR2 YFSETQ. CDR3 coding DNA: TGCGCCAGCAGCATCGGACTAGCGGGAAACAATGAGCAGTTCTTC. It translates to CASSIGLAGNNEQFF.

The V and J genes are TRBV4-2 and TRBJ1-4, with unresolved D. This CDR3 is 13 amino acids long. Germline CDR1 is LGHNA and CDR2 is YNFKEQ. V was clipped by 0 bases and J by 8 bases, with 7 bases between them. CDR3 nucleotide sequence: TGTGCCAGCAGCCAAGATTGGCCGGAAAAACTGTTTTTT. This sequence encodes CASSQDWPEKLFF.

The genes are TRBV28 and TRBJ2-2; D is perhaps TRBD1 (6 bases). This CDR3 has 14 residues. Between the trimmed V and J ends, which lost 6 bases and 1 base, there was a span of 9 bases. Germline lookup yields CDR1 MDHEN and CDR2 SYDVKM. The CDR3 loop reads CASSPTGNTGELFF. The CDR3 region has the DNA TGTGCCAGCAGCCCGACAGGGAACACCGGGGAGCTGTTTTTT.

The chain links TRBV28 to TRBJ2-2; D is ambiguous. Germline values: CDR1 MDHEN, CDR2 SYDVKM. CDR3 length: 13 residues. The germline V and J ends were trimmed by 4 bases and 5 bases, with 8 bases remaining between them. Here the CDR3 reads CASSSSVTGELFF. CDR3 DNA: TGTGCCAGCAGTTCATCAGTGACCGGGGAGCTGTTTTTT. Combining the CDR3 with reference TRBV28 and TRBJ2-2 gives the whole variable domain DVKVTQSSRYLVKRTGEKVFLECVQDMDHENMFWYRQDPGLGLRLIYFSYDVKMKEKGDIPEGYSVSREKKERFSLILESASTNQTSMYLCASSSSVTGELFFGEGSRLTVL.

The V call is TRBV7-2, the J call TRBJ2-1; perhaps TRBD1 as D (6 bases). Germline-derived CDR1 and CDR2 are SGHTA and FQGNSA. The CDR3 length is 15 residues. V gave up 5 bases and J gave up 7 bases, with 18 bases separating them. The CDR3 nucleotides are TGTGCCAGCAGCCCGCTTCTGGGGGCGGGTAATGAGCAGTTCTTC. Translation gives CASSPLLGAGNEQFF.

The chain uses TRBV5-1 and TRBJ2-1; 7 bases are shared with TRBD1. In germline, CDR1 is SGHRS, CDR2 YFSETQ. The CDR3 consists of 14 residues. Trimming at V came to 6 bases and at J to 4 bases, leaving 7 bases not matched to a gene. CDR3 nucleotide sequence: TGCGCCAGCAACCAGGGGGACAGATACAATGAGCAGTTCTTC. Residues: CASNQGDRYNEQFF.

The CDR3 DNA is TGTGCAAGTCGCTTAGCGGGGGGTTTGGGACAGGGAGTTTCACCCCTCCACTTT. Translating it yields CASRLAGGLGQGVSPLHF. This chain links TRBV12-2 with TRBJ1-6; the table's D call TRBD1 went unverified against the DNA. TRBV12-2 constitutes a pseudogene. The CDR3 consists of 18 residues.

The chain combines TRBV12-5 with TRBJ2-5; D is unresolved. This CDR3 has 13 amino acids. V was shortened by 0 bases and J by 7 bases, with 9 bases between the two germline ends. The germline gives CDR1 LGHNT, CDR2 FRNRAP. CDR3: CASGLVARRTQYF. The DNA of the CDR3 is TGTGCTAGTGGTTTGGTAGCCCGTCGGACCCAGTACTTC.

The gene calls are TRBV10-3 and TRBJ1-1; 10 bases are a match to TRBD1. Per germline, CDR1 ENHRY and CDR2 SYGVKD. CDR3 length: 14 residues. J lost 3 bases, V lost 7 bases, and 5 bases had no gene match. CDR3 coding DNA: TGTGCCATCAATATGGGACAGGGGCACACTGAAGCTTTCTTT. As protein: CAINMGQGHTEAFF.

V is TRBV7-9 and J is TRBJ2-1; a possible D gene is TRBD1 (6 bases). The CDR3 sequence is 15 residues long. Per the germline V gene, CDR1 is SEHNR and CDR2 is FQNEAQ (reference sequence). V lost 3 bases, J lost 6 bases, and 15 bases lay in between. The CDR3 region is CASSFGAGAPNEQFF. CDR3 bases: TGTGCCAGCAGCTTCGGGGCAGGGGCCCCCAATGAGCAGTTCTTC.

The chain carries TRBV7-9 and TRBJ1-2; 8 bases align to TRBD1. The V gene end was trimmed by 5 bases and the J gene end by 4 bases; junction bases not matched to a gene: 12. This CDR3 is 16 amino acids long. The germline CDR1 and CDR2 sequences are SEHNR and FQNEAQ (reference sequence). The CDR3 loop reads CASSLLRPGQAYGYTF. CDR3 DNA: TGTGCCAGCAGCCTCCTTCGTCCGGGACAGGCCTATGGCTACACCTTC.

The gene calls are TRBV28 and TRBJ2-1; TRBD1 matches at 8 bases. The CDR3 sequence is 14 residues long. Looked up from germline, CDR1 is MDHEN and CDR2 is SYDVKM. After removal of 5 bases from V and 7 bases from J, the junction contained 7 bases not matched to a gene. CDR3 nucleotide sequence: TGTGCCAGCAGTACCGGGACAGGCGGAAATGAGCAGTTCTTC. It is translated as CASSTGTGGNEQFF.

The gene calls are TRBV5-1 and TRBJ1-2; D may be TRBD1 (5 bases). Germline CDR1 and CDR2: SGHRS and YFSETQ. CDR3 length equals 14 residues. V lost 4 bases to trimming and J lost 4 bases, with 14 bases between them. The CDR3 DNA is TGCGCCAGCAGCAAGGACGGGACTCCCTATGGCTACACCTTC. Its translation is CASSKDGTPYGYTF.

This clone occurred once. This chain connects TRBV5-5 to TRBJ2-3, with D possibly being TRBD2 (6 bases). The germline gives CDR1 SGHKS, CDR2 YYEKEE (reference sequence). Trimming left V 2 bases short and J 4 bases short, with 11 bases between. The CDR3 loop spans 14 amino acids. The CDR3, as DNA: TGTGCCAGCAGCTTCGGGGGAGCGTCAGATACGCAGTATTTT. Amino acid sequence: CASSFGGASDTQYF.